This T cell receptor beta chain stems from a study of early T cells in non-severe SARS-CoV-2 infection. Overall study: The chains were unpaired, and the sequenced material was bulk RNA from unsorted whole blood.

Individual cDNA molecules carried attached unique molecular identifiers. MiXCR, run by TCRdb on the 5' RACE reads, gives a single entry per CDR3 protein. The table has about 130,000 distinct CDR3 sequences, under 15% seen once. As regards this clonotype: Its antigen is unknown.

This CDR3 spans 11 amino acids. The V gene's germline CDR1 is SQVTM and CDR2 ANQGSEA. The V end lost 4 bases, the J end lost 7 bases, and 11 bases lay between the germline ends. General study points: Anti-spike CD8 responses were favored by VDJdb matching, which missed private and CD4 specificities.

The V and J genes are TRBV29-1 and TRBJ2-7; D may be TRBD2 (5 bases). The receptor was derived from an adult who was a healthcare worker with PCR-confirmed SARS-CoV-2 infection or an uninfected control (not recorded which). The sample comprised whole blood. The CDR3 bases are TGCAGCGTTGCCGTGTCGGGGGAGCAGTACTTC. This encodes CSVAVSGEQYF.